This TCR beta chain was profiled in a study of blood T cell repertoires in COVID-19. Using immunoSEQ multiplex PCR, the repertoire was profiled, and TCRdb retains in-frame clones only, with some absent. The data hold 350,000 or so clones, with over 75% observed a single time. The CDR3 extends over 13 amino acids. V dropped 8 bases and J dropped 7; count of bases not matched to a gene: 7. CDR1 is LNHNV and CDR2 is YYDKDF in the germline V gene (reference sequence). The gene calls are TRBV15 and TRBJ2-1, with 8 bases identical to TRBD1. The receptor was isolated from a woman aged 25 to 39 who had recovered from COVID-19. Specimen: PBMCs or T cells enriched from blood (not recorded which). CDR3 DNA sequence: TGTGCCACCGGACAGGGAAACGGGAATGAGCAGTTCTTC. It encodes CATGQGNGNEQFF.